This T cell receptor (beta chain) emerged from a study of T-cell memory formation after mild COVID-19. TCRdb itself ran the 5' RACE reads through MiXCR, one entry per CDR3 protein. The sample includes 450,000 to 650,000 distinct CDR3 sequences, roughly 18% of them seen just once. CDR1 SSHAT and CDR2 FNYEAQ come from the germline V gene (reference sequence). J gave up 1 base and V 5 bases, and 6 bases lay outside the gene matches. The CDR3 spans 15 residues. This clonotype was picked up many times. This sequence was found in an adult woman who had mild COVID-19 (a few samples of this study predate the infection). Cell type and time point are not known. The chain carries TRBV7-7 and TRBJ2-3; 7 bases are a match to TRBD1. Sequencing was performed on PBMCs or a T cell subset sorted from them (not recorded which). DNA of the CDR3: TGTGCCAGCAGCCCCGGACAGGCACGCACAGATACGCAGTATTTT. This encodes CASSPGQARTDTQYF.